This TCR beta chain was captured in a study of blood T cell repertoires in COVID-19. Study-wide context: COVID-19 samples collected from the United States, Italy and Spain covered acute and convalescent phases. Sample material is recorded as cDNA or gDNA derived from T cells, B-cell-depleted T cells, or PBMCs.

In the source study's methods: The authors estimated nucleated cell counts from reference gene primer amplification. TCRdb's copy holds only in-frame clones and misses some; the assay was immunoSEQ multiplex PCR. The V and J calls and the clone size are those of that table, but D and trimming were determined from the DNA. This sample has hundreds of thousands of clones, with 80% to 90% found just once. V shed 7 bases, J shed 7 bases, and the junction held 6 bases outside the gene matches. CDR3 length: 13 residues. The TCR was taken from a woman aged 80 or over with active or convalescent COVID-19. This rearrangement joins TRBV12-3 or TRBV12-4 to TRBJ2-7; 11 bases fit TRBD1. The sample taken for sequencing was peripheral blood. The CDR3 DNA is TGTGCCAGCACCTACGGGACAGGGGGGGAGCAGTACTTC. It codes for CASTYGTGGEQYF.